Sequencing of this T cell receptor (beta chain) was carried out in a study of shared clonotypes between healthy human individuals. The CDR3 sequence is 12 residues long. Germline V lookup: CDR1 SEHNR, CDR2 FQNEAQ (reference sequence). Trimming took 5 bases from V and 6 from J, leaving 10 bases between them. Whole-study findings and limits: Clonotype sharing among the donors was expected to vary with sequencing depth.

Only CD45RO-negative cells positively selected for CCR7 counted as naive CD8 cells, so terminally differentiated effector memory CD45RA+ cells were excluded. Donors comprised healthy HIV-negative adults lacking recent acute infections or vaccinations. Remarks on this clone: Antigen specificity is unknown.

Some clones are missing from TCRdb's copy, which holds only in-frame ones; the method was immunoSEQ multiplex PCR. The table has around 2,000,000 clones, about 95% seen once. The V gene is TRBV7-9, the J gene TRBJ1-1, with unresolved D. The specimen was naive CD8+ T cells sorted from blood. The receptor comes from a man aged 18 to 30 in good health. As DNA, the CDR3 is TGTGCCAGCAGCCTAAGGACTCCTGAAGCTTTCTTT. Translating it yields CASSLRTPEAFF.